These T cell receptor beta chains were read from a single sample in a study of cytomegalovirus exposure and HLA in healthy donors. The repertoire was sequenced with immunoSEQ multiplex PCR; TCRdb's copy has only in-frame clones and lacks some. In total, the table holds about 77,000 clones. The specimen was PBMCs. Receptor source: a man aged 45-65 years in good health and CMV-seropositive. The CDR3 runs from the conserved cysteine through the conserved F or W. A D gene is named only where the DNA matches it firmly.

>.|TRBV11-3|TRBJ2-2
TGTGCCAGCAGCTTAGGAACAGATCGGACCGGGGAGCTGTTTTTT
CASSLGTDRTGELFF
>TRBD1|TRBV27|TRBJ1-2
TGTGCCAGCTTCGGACAGGGTGCGGATGGCTACACCTTC
CASFGQGADGYTF
>.|TRBV29-1|TRBJ1-5
TGCAGCGTTGTTATCGAGAGCAATCAGCCCCAGCATTTT
CSVVIESNQPQHF
>.|TRBV5-4|TRBJ1-2
TGTGCCAGCAGCTTGGTTACGGGATATAATGGCTACACCTTC
CASSLVTGYNGYTF
>TRBD2|TRBV28|TRBJ2-1
TGTGCCAGCAGTCGACTAGCGGGAGGTGGAAATGAGCAGTTCTTC
CASSRLAGGGNEQFF
>TRBD1|TRBV7-3|TRBJ2-3
TGTGCCAGCAGCTTAATGGGGACAGGGGTCACAGATACGCAGTATTTT
CASSLMGTGVTDTQYF
>.|TRBV7-9|TRBJ2-2
TGTGCCAGCAACAGGGCGACCGGGGAGCTGTTTTTT
CASNRATGELFF
>TRBD2|TRBV7-3|TRBJ2-3
TGTGCCAGCAGCGAGACTAGCGGCTTCACAGATACGCAGTATTTT
CASSETSGFTDTQYF
>TRBD1|TRBV5-1|TRBJ1-4
TGCGCCAGCAGCTTGTTTGGGACAGATACTGAAAAACTGTTTTTT
CASSLFGTDTEKLFF
>TRBD1|TRBV27|TRBJ1-5
TGTGCCAGCAGTTTGACAGGGCAGGGTCAGCCCCAGCATTTT
CASSLTGQGQPQHF
>.|TRBV7-9|TRBJ2-5
TGTGCCAGCAGCCTACAGCTACCACAAGAGACCCAGTACTTC
CASSLQLPQETQYF
>.|TRBV5-1|TRBJ1-2
TGCGCCAGCAGCAGGACAGCCGAAGCCGTGTCGGCCTATGGCTACACCTTC
CASSRTAEAVSAYGYTF
>.|TRBV27|TRBJ2-3
TGTGCCAGCAGTTCACTAGGCGGGCGCGGGTCTGATACGCAGTATTTT
CASSSLGGRGSDTQYF
>.|TRBV9|TRBJ2-6
TGTGCCAGCAGTGCCGAGGGGGCTGGGGCCAACGTCCTGACTTTC
CASSAEGAGANVLTF
>.|TRBV6-1|TRBJ2-3
TGTGCCAGCAGTGATTCAGGGACATTCAGCACAGATACGCAGTATTTT
CASSDSGTFSTDTQYF
>.|TRBV11-2|TRBJ2-5
TGTGCCAGCAGCTTAGATCGGGTCAGGGGACGAGAGACCCAGTACTTC
CASSLDRVRGRETQYF
>.|TRBV19|TRBJ1-5
TGTGCCAGTAGTATTGTAGATCAGCCCCAGCATTTT
CASSIVDQPQHF
>.|TRBV19|TRBJ1-3
TGTGCCAGTCTCTCAGGGTCGATCCGGCCTGGAAACACCATATATTTT
CASLSGSIRPGNTIYF
>TRBD2|TRBV5-6|TRBJ2-5
TGTGCCAGCAGCACGGCGGGGGTCCAAGAGACCCAGTACTTC
CASSTAGVQETQYF
>TRBD1|TRBV7-2|TRBJ1-2
TGTGCCAGCAGCGTCGGGACAGGCGTAGCTAACTATGGCTACACCTTC
CASSVGTGVANYGYTF
>.|TRBV9|TRBJ1-3
TGTGCCAGCAGCGGACATCGCTCTGGAAACACCATATATTTT
CASSGHRSGNTIYF
>TRBD1|TRBV7-9|TRBJ1-2
TGTGCCAGCAGCCTTACAGGGGGAACAACCGGCTACACCTTC
CASSLTGGTTGYTF